The 30 T cell receptor beta chains given below trace back to one sample, sequenced in a study of blood T cells in healthy people across ages. Through a sample-barcoded 5' primer and a J-beta primer mix, a second PCR was run for roughly 6 to 11 cycles. TCRdb re-called the 5' RACE reads with MiXCR, one entry per CDR3 protein. The sample has some 1,000,000 distinct CDR3 sequences; under 30% are singletons. A further study also used this sample, focusing on T cells of mothers and their children.

Sequenced input: blood. These TCRs come from a girl aged 2 to 9 in good health.

The table lists this clonotype with a few counts. CDR3 amino acids: CASSLPATGGGYTF. Written as DNA, the CDR3 is TGTGCCAGCAGCTTACCCGCGACAGGAGGAGGCTACACCTTC. The chain joins TRBV7-9 to TRBJ1-2; weak D call: TRBD1 (6 bases). V was pared by 2 bases and J by 8 bases, with 15 bases between. The CDR3 extends over 14 amino acids. Germline lookup yields CDR1 SEHNR and CDR2 FQNEAQ (reference sequence).

V is TRBV12-3 or TRBV12-4 and J is TRBJ1-1; TRBD1 might be the D (6 bases). The CDR3 runs to 13 residues. With 10 bases removed from V and 1 base from J, the gap between germline ends came to 13 bases. CDR3 protein: CATMRTANTEAFF. The CDR3 DNA follows: TGTGCCACCATGAGGACAGCGAACACTGAAGCTTTCTTT.

The J gene is TRBJ1-3, the V gene TRBV12-5; D is perhaps TRBD1 (5 bases). This CDR3 is built from 14 residues. Germline loops: CDR1 LGHNT, CDR2 FRNRAP. V was clipped by 2 bases and J by 5 bases, with 10 bases between them. The CDR3 DNA reads TGTGCTAGTGGTTTGAGTCAGGGCCGAAACACCATATATTTT. Protein sequence: CASGLSQGRNTIYF. The full variable domain, in which reference TRBV12-5 and TRBJ1-3 provide the parts outside the CDR3, is DARVTQTPRHKVTEMGQEVTMRCQPILGHNTVFWYRQTMMQGLELLAYFRNRAPLDDSGMPKDRFSAEMPDATLATLKIQPSEPRDSAVYFCASGLSQGRNTIYFGEGSWLTVV.

The rearrangement uses TRBV7-2 and TRBJ1-3; D might be TRBD1 (5 bases). Germline CDR1 SGHTA, CDR2 FQGNSA. The V and J ends lost 2 bases and 4 bases respectively, with 12 bases between them. This CDR3 contains 15 residues. This chain's CDR3 is CASSLMPGSGNTIYF. In DNA, the CDR3 is TGTGCCAGCAGCTTAATGCCAGGGTCGGGAAACACCATATATTTT.

This clonotype appeared a few times. The rearrangement joins TRBV3-1 to TRBJ2-7; a weak D match, TRBD2 (6 bases). The germline V gene has CDR1 LGHDT and CDR2 YNNKEL (reference sequence). CDR3 size: 14 residues. The V end was cut by 3 bases, the J end by 5 bases, with 14 bases between. The CDR3: CASSQWRVSDEQYF. For the CDR3, the DNA is TGTGCCAGCAGCCAGTGGAGGGTTTCGGACGAGCAGTACTTC.

V usage is TRBV7-3 and J usage is TRBJ2-2; 11 nucleotides match TRBD1. In germline, CDR1 is SGHTA, CDR2 FQGTGA. The CDR3 is 17 amino acids. V shed 5 bases, J shed 6 bases, and the junction held 11 bases outside the gene matches. In DNA form, the CDR3 reads TGTGCCAGCAGCCTCGGACAGGGGGCGTCCATAGCCGGGGAGCTGTTTTTT. Protein product: CASSLGQGASIAGELFF.

This clonotype showed up just a few times. The rearrangement links TRBV6-2 or TRBV6-3 to TRBJ1-1; tentatively, D is TRBD1 (5 bases). This CDR3 contains 13 residues. CDR1 is MNHEY, CDR2 SVGEGT, per germline. Trimming took off 7 bases at V and 5 bases at J, with 14 bases between the two ends. CDR3 DNA sequence: TGTGCCAGCATAACGGGTGGGGGAACTGAAGCTTTCTTT. Protein: CASITGGGTEAFF.

This clonotype was counted a few times. V and J are TRBV6-5 and TRBJ2-5; a possible D gene is TRBD1 (6 bases). Germline V lookup: CDR1 MNHEY, CDR2 SVGAGI. V lost 2 bases and J 3 bases, leaving 16 bases between the germline ends. CDR3 length: 16 amino acids. CDR3 nucleotides: TGTGCCAGCAGTTACGAAGCACAGGGTTGGGAAGAGACCCAGTACTTC. Protein sequence: CASSYEAQGWEETQYF.

This clonotype was found a few times. The rearrangement links TRBV9 to TRBJ1-4; possible D gene TRBD1, 5 bases. The germline V gene encodes CDR1 SGDLS and CDR2 YYNGEE. The germline V and J ends were trimmed by 4 bases and 8 bases, with 12 bases remaining between them. The CDR3 runs 13 residues. This CDR3 reads CASSPNGGEKLFF. CDR3 coding DNA: TGTGCCAGCAGCCCCAATGGGGGGGAAAAACTGTTTTTT. Supplemented by reference TRBV9 and TRBJ1-4, the full variable domain reads DSGVTQTPKHLITATGQRVTLRCSPRSGDLSVYWYQQSLDQGLQFLIQYYNGEERAKGNILERFSAQQFPDLHSELNLSSLELGDSALYFCASSPNGGEKLFFGSGTQLSVL.

Concerning this clonotype: The junction departs from the called germline gene at one end, perhaps through a read error. The genes are TRBV3-1 and TRBJ1-4, with 9 bases that match TRBD1. There are 18 residues in the CDR3. Germline CDR1 is LGHDT and CDR2 is YNNKEL (reference sequence). The CDR3 DNA is TGTGCCAGCAGCCAAGATAACACAGGGGGCCGTCCGGGTGAAAAACTGGTTTTT. This codes for CASSQDNTGGRPGEKLVF.

This clonotype was found a few times. The V call is TRBV15, the J call TRBJ2-7; 9 nucleotides align to TRBD1. Trimming took 5 bases from V and 0 from J; bases not matched to a gene: 5. Germline V gene sequence: CDR1 LNHNV, CDR2 YYDKDF (reference sequence). There are 15 residues in the CDR3. The CDR3 reads CATSEGTGSSYEQYF. The DNA of the CDR3 is TGTGCCACCAGCGAGGGGACAGGGAGCTCCTACGAGCAGTACTTC.

Points on this clonotype: Germline is not matched at one junction end, which may reflect a read error. V usage is TRBV7-9 and J usage is TRBJ2-4; D gene ambiguous. CDR3 length: 12 amino acids. Germline V lookup: CDR1 SEHNR, CDR2 FQNEAQ (reference sequence). In DNA, the CDR3 is TGTGCCAGCAGCGATGCCAAAGACATTCAGTACTTC. This gives the protein CASSDAKDIQYF. The variable domain in full, with the rest retrieved from reference TRBV7-9 and TRBJ2-4, is DTGVSQNPRHKITKRGQNVTFRCDPISEHNRLYWYRQTLGQGPEFLTYFQNEAQLEKSRLLSDRFSAERPKGSFSTLEIQRTEQGDSAMYLCASSDAKDIQYFGAGTRLSVL.

This chain connects TRBV12-3 or TRBV12-4 to TRBJ2-7; D perhaps matches TRBD2 (6 bases). The CDR3 runs 14 residues. Between the trimmed V and J ends, which lost 4 bases and 3 bases, there was a span of 13 bases. The CDR3 here is CASSSRGLNYEQYF. In DNA form, the CDR3 reads TGTGCCAGCAGTTCCCGGGGGTTAAACTACGAGCAGTACTTC.

There are a few counts of this clonotype. This rearrangement joins TRBV7-9 to TRBJ2-5; D is ambiguous. V was shortened by 1 base and J by 9 bases, with 18 bases between the two germline ends. There are 15 residues in the CDR3. Germline assignment: CDR1 SEHNR and CDR2 FQNEAQ (reference sequence). The CDR3 bases are TGTGCCAGCAGCTTAGAGGTCGGCCTCAGGAGCGCCCAGTACTTC. Its translation is CASSLEVGLRSAQYF.

This chain uses TRBV20-1 with TRBJ2-7; D uncertain. Trimming cost V 4 bases and J 0 bases, with 13 bases left between them. Germline V gene lookup returns CDR1 DFQATT and CDR2 SNEGSKA (reference sequence). This CDR3 is built from 14 residues. Written as DNA, the CDR3 is TGCAGTGCTACCCCCTACCTGAGCTCCTACGAGCAGTACTTC. Its protein is CSATPYLSSYEQYF.

This clonotype came up a few times. The rearrangement joins TRBV6-6 to TRBJ2-1, with 7 bases identical to TRBD1. From germline, CDR1 is MNHNY and CDR2 SVGAGI (reference sequence). The length of the CDR3 is 15 residues. Trimming removed 5 bases from V and 5 bases from J; junction bases left unmatched: 9. The CDR3 loop reads CASSPLDQGDNEQFF. In DNA form, the CDR3 reads TGTGCCAGCAGTCCCTTGGACCAGGGGGACAATGAGCAGTTCTTC.

V usage is TRBV6-1 and J usage is TRBJ2-2; TRBD1 matches 11 bases. The germline gives CDR1 MNHNS, CDR2 SASEGT. The CDR3 is 16 residues long. J lost 6 bases, V lost 5 bases, and 8 bases had no gene match. The CDR3 sequence: CASSHRDRGKPGELFF. CDR3 DNA sequence: TGTGCCAGCAGTCATCGGGACAGGGGGAAACCCGGGGAGCTGTTTTTT.

The genes are TRBV14 and TRBJ2-7; D unclear. Germline-derived CDR1 and CDR2 are SGHDN and FVKESK. The CDR3 runs to 16 residues. V lost 0 bases to trimming and J lost 5 bases, with 17 bases between them. The DNA for the CDR3 is TGTGCCAGCAGCCAAGAAGATGGAATTGGGGTCCACGAGCAGTACTTC. Amino acids: CASSQEDGIGVHEQYF.

This clonotype has only a few counts. The chain couples TRBV4-2 to TRBJ2-5; D is tentatively TRBD1 or TRBD2 (5 bases each). CDR1 and CDR2 (germline): LGHNA, YNFKEQ. The ends were cut back, 6 bases at V and 3 bases at J, with 11 bases in the middle. The CDR3 contains 13 residues. The DNA of the CDR3 is TGTGCCAGCAGGGGACCGACTAAAGAGACCCAGTACTTC. This translates into CASRGPTKETQYF.

This clonotype was detected only a few times. V usage is TRBV7-2 and J usage is TRBJ2-5; no clear D gene. Per germline, CDR1 SGHTA and CDR2 FQGNSA. Trimming left V 5 bases short and J 2 bases short, with 9 bases between. The CDR3 is 13 residues long. The CDR3 DNA reads as TGTGCCAGCAGCCCCAGCATGCAAGAGACCCAGTACTTC. This gives the protein CASSPSMQETQYF.

This clonotype was seen more than once but under ten times. The genes are TRBV11-2 and TRBJ2-1, with TRBD2 as a possible D gene (7 bases). V lost 2 bases and J lost 11, with 16 bases in between. The germline V gene has CDR1 SGHAT and CDR2 FQNNGV. CDR3 length: 14 amino acids. CDR3: CASSLIGGGAQQFF. For the CDR3, the DNA is TGTGCCAGCAGCTTAATTGGCGGGGGCGCTCAGCAGTTCTTC.

This clonotype was recorded a few times. V is TRBV6-5 and J is TRBJ2-1; possibly TRBD1 for D (5 bases). Germline-derived CDR1 and CDR2 are MNHEY and SVGAGI. The CDR3 extends over 12 amino acids. With 3 bases removed from V and 9 bases from J, the gap between germline ends came to 9 bases. The CDR3 nucleotides are TGTGCCAGCAGTTATAGGGGTTTTGAGCAGTTCTTC. Translated, it gives CASSYRGFEQFF.

This clonotype was observed a handful of times. V and J are TRBV20-1 and TRBJ1-5; the D is unclear. Germline lookup yields CDR1 DFQATT and CDR2 SNEGSKA (reference sequence). V lost 7 bases to trimming and J lost 4 bases, with 11 bases between them. This CDR3 region has 12 residues. CDR3 loop: CSVWAPNQPQHF. The CDR3 nucleotides read TGCAGTGTCTGGGCACCTAATCAGCCCCAGCATTTT.

Points on this clonotype: An end of the junction does not agree with germline; a read error may underlie this. The V gene is TRBV3-1, the J gene TRBJ1-1; D remains ambiguous. The germline V gene encodes CDR1 LGHDT and CDR2 YNNKEL (reference sequence). This CDR3 has 12 residues. The DNA for the CDR3 is TGTGCCAGCAGCTTTGTCCGTCTCGACCCTCTCTTT. Translating it yields CASSFVRLDPLF.

This clonotype came up a few times. The chain is built from TRBV12-3 or TRBV12-4 and TRBJ1-1, with D perhaps matching TRBD1 (6 bases). The CDR3 runs to 15 residues. Trimming shortened V by 5 bases and J by 1 base, and 14 bases separated the two germline ends. CDR3 sequence: CASSPETGTNTEAFF. The CDR3 nucleotides read TGTGCCAGCAGTCCAGAGACAGGCACGAACACTGAAGCTTTCTTT.

This clonotype was recorded many times. The CDR3 is CASSSSGGTGELFF. The CDR3 DNA is TGTGCCAGCAGCTCTAGCGGAGGGACCGGGGAGCTGTTTTTT. The chain employs TRBV7-9 and TRBJ2-2, with 7 positions matching TRBD2. The V segment lost 4 bases and the J segment 5 bases; nucleotides outside the gene matches: 4. CDR1 is SEHNR and CDR2 is FQNEAQ in the germline V gene (reference sequence). There are 14 residues in the CDR3.

This chain links TRBV20-1 with TRBJ1-4; no clear D gene. Trimming took 3 bases from V and 2 from J, leaving 7 bases between them. The CDR3 is 13 residues long. The germline V gene encodes CDR1 DFQATT and CDR2 SNEGSKA (reference sequence). The CDR3 DNA follows: TGCAGTGCTAGGGACGTTACTAATGAAAAACTGTTTTTT. Encoded protein: CSARDVTNEKLFF.

This clonotype was detected a few times. The rearrangement links TRBV7-2 to TRBJ2-1, with TRBD2 matching 9 bases. This CDR3 is 17 amino acids long. Trimming at V came to 4 bases and at J to 2 bases, leaving 9 bases not matched to a gene. Germline lookup yields CDR1 SGHTA and CDR2 FQGNSA. The CDR3 region has the DNA TGTGCCAGCAGCTCCTTCTCGACTAGCGGAGCCTACAATGAGCAGTTCTTC. This translates into CASSSFSTSGAYNEQFF.

This chain uses TRBV4-3 with TRBJ2-5; 9 bases map to TRBD2. Near its end, the DNA agrees better with TRBJ2-1, so the J call may be wrong. The CDR3 sequence is 16 residues long. CDR1 and CDR2 from the germline V gene are LGHNA and YSLEER. The DNA for the CDR3 is TGCGCCAGCAGCCAAGCACTAGCGGGCGGTTACAATGAGCAGTTCTTC. As protein: CASSQALAGGYNEQFF.

The chain joins TRBV4-1 to TRBJ1-5; a possible D gene is TRBD1 (5 bases). This CDR3 comprises 16 residues. The ends were cut back, 6 bases at V and 0 bases at J, with 15 bases in the middle. The germline CDR1 and CDR2 sequences are MGHRA and YSYEKL. The CDR3 region has the DNA TGCGCCAGCAGGGAAGACAGCCACTATAGCAATCAGCCCCAGCATTTT. Residues: CASREDSHYSNQPQHF.